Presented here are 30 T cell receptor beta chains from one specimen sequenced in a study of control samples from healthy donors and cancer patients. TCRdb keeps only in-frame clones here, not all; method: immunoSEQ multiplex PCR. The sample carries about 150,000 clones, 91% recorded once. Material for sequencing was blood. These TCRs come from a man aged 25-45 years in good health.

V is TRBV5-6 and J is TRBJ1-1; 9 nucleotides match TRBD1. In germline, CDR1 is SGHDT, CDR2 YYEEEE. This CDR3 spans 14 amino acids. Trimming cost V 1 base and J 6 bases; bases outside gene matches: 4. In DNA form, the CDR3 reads TGTGCCAGCAGCTTGTGGGACAGGGATGCTGAAGCTTTCTTT. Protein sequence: CASSLWDRDAEAFF. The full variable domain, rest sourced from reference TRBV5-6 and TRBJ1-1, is DAGVTQSPTHLIKTRGQQVTLRCSPKSGHDTVSWYQQALGQGPQFIFQYYEEEERQRGNFPDRFSGHQFPNYSSELNVNALLLGDSALYLCASSLWDRDAEAFFGQGTRLTVV.

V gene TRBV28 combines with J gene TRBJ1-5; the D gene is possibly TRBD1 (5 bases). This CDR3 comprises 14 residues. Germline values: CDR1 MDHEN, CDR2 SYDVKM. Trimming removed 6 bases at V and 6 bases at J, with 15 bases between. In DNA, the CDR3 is TGTGCCAGCAGCTACCGCGCCAGGGCTCAGCCCCAGCATTTT. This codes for CASSYRARAQPQHF.

As DNA, the CDR3 is TGTGCCAGCAGTCCAACAGGGGGTTATGGCTACACCTTC. Its translation: CASSPTGGYGYTF. The gene calls are TRBV27 and TRBJ1-2, with 8 bases matching TRBD1. J gave up 5 bases and V 5 bases, and 4 bases lay outside the gene matches. This CDR3 comprises 13 residues. Germline-derived CDR1 and CDR2 are MNHEY and SMNVEV (reference sequence).

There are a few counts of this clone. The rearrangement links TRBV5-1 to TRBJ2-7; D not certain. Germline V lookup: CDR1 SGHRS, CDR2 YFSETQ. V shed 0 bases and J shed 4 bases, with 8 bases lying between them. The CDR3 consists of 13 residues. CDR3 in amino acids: CASSLGYLYEQYF. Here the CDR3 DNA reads TGCGCCAGCAGCTTGGGGTACCTATACGAGCAGTACTTC.

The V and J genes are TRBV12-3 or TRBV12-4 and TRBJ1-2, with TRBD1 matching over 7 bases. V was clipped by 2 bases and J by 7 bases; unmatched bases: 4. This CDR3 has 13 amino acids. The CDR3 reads CASSLRGGGGYTF. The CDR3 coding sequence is TGTGCCAGCAGTTTACGAGGGGGCGGTGGCTACACCTTC.

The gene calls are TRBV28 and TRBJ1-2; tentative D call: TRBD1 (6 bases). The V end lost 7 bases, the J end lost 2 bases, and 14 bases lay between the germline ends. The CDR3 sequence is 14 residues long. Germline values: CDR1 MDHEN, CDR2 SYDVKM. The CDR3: CASKPWGGNYGYTF. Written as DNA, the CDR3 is TGTGCCAGCAAACCCTGGGGGGGCAACTATGGCTACACCTTC.

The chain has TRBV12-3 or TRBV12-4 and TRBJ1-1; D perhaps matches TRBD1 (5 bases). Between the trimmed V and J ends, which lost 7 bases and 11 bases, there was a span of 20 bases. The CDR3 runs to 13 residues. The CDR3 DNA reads TGTGCCAGCAAAACCTACGGACACTCAAGGGCTTTCTTT. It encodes CASKTYGHSRAFF.

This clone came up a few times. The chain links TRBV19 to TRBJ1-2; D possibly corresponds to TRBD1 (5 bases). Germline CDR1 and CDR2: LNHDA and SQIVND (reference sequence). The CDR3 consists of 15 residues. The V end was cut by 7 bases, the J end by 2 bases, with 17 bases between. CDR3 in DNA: TGTGCCAGTACCTATGACGGACAATTAAACTATGGCTACACCTTC. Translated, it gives CASTYDGQLNYGYTF.

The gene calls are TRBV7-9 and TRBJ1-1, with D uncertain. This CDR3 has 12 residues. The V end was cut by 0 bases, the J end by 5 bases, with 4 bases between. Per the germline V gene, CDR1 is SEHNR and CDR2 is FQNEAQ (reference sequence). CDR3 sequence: CASSLALTEAFF. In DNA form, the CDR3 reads TGTGCCAGCAGCTTAGCATTGACTGAAGCTTTCTTT.

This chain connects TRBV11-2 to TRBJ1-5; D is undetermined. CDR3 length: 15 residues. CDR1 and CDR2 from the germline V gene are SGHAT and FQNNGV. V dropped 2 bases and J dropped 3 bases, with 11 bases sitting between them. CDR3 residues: CASSLHLGSNQPQHF. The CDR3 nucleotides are TGTGCCAGCAGCTTACACTTGGGGTCCAATCAGCCCCAGCATTTT.

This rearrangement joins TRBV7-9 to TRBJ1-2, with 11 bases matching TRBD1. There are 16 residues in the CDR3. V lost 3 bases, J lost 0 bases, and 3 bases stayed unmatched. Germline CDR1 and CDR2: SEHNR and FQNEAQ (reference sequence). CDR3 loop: CASSFGQGATNYGYTF. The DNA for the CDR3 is TGTGCCAGCAGCTTCGGACAGGGGGCGACTAACTATGGCTACACCTTC.

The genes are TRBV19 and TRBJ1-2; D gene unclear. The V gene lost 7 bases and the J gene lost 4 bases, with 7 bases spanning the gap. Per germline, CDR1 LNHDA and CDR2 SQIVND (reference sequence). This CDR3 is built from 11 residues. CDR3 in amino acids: CASTTGYGYTF. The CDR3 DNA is TGTGCCAGTACCACCGGCTATGGCTACACCTTC.

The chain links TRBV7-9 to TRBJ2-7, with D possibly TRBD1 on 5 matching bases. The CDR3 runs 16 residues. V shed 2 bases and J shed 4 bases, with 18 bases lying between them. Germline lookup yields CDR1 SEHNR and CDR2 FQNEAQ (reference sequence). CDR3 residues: CASSLFGRATRYEQYF. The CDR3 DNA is TGTGCCAGCAGCTTATTCGGCAGGGCGACCCGATACGAGCAGTACTTC.

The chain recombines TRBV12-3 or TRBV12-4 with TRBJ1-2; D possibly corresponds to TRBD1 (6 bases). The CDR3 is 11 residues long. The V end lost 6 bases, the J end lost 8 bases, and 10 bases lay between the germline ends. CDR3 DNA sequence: TGTGCCAGCAGCGACAGGCTAGGCTACACCTTC. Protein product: CASSDRLGYTF.

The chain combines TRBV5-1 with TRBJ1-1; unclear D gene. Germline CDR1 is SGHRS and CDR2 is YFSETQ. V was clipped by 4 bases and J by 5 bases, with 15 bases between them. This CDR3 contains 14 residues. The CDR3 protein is CASSNQASGTEAFF. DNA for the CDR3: TGCGCCAGCAGCAACCAGGCCTCGGGAACTGAAGCTTTCTTT.

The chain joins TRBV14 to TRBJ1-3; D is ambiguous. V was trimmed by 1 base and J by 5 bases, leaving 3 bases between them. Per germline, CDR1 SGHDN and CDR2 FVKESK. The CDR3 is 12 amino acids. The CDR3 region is CASSQVRNTIYF. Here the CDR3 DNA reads TGTGCCAGCAGCCAAGTAAGAAACACCATATATTTT.

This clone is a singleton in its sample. In DNA form, the CDR3 reads TGCAGCGTTGTGGAGGGGGAAGGAGGCTACACCTTC. As protein: CSVVEGEGGYTF. The chain employs TRBV29-1 and TRBJ1-2, with D tentatively TRBD1 (6 bases). There are 12 residues in the CDR3. Germline lookup yields CDR1 SQVTM and CDR2 ANQGSEA. V lost 4 bases, J lost 8 bases, and 14 bases lay in between.

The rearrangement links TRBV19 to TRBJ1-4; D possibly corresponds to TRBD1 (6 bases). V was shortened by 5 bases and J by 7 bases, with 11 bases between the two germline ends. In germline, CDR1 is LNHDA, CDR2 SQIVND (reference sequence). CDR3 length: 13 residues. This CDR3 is CASSPPTGEKLFF. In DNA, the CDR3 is TGTGCCAGTAGTCCCCCGACAGGTGAAAAACTGTTTTTT.

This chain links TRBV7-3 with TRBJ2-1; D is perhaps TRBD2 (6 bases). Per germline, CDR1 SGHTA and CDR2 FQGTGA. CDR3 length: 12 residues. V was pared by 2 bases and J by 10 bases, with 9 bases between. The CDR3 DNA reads TGTGCCAGCAGCTTATTCGCGGGAGAGCAGTTCTTC. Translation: CASSLFAGEQFF.

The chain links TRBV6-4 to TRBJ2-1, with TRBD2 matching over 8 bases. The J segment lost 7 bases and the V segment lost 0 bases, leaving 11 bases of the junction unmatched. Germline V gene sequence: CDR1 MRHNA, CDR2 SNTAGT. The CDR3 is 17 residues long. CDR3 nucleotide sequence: TGTGCCAGCAGTGACTCGGCTTCGGGCGGGGGGTCTAATGAGCAGTTCTTC. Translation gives CASSDSASGGGSNEQFF.

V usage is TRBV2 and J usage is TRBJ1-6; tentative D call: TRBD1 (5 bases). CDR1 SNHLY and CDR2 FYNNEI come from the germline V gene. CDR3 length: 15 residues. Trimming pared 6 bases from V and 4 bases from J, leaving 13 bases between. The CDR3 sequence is CASSLTVIYNSPLHF. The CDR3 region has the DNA TGTGCCAGCAGCCTGACAGTCATTTATAATTCACCCCTCCACTTT. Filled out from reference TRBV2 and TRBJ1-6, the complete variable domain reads EPEVTQTPSHQVTQMGQEVILRCVPISNHLYFYWYRQILGQKVEFLVSFYNNEISEKSEIFDDQFSVERPDGSNFTLKIRSTKLEDSAMYFCASSLTVIYNSPLHFGNGTRLTVT.

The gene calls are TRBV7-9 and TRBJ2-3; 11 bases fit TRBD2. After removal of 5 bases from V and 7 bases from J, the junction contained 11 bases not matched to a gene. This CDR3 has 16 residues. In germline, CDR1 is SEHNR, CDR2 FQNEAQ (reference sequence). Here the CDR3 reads CASSVKASGGLHTQYF. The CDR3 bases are TGTGCCAGCAGCGTAAAGGCTAGCGGGGGGTTGCATACGCAGTATTTT.

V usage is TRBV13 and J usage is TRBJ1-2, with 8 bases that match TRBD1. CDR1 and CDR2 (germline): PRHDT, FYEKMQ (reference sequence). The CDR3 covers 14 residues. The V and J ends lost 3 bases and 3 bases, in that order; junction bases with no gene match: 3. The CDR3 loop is CASSLDRADYGYTF. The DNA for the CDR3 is TGTGCCAGCAGCTTGGACAGGGCGGACTATGGCTACACCTTC.

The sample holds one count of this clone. CDR3 DNA: TGTGCCACCAGTGATCCCGAGGAGGGACAGGGCTACGAGCAGTACTTC. It specifies CATSDPEEGQGYEQYF. The chain has TRBV24-1 and TRBJ2-7; 9 nucleotides agree with TRBD1. Germline assignment: CDR1 KGHDR and CDR2 SFDVKD. This CDR3 spans 16 amino acids. The J segment lost 3 bases and the V segment lost 3 bases, leaving 8 bases of the junction unmatched.

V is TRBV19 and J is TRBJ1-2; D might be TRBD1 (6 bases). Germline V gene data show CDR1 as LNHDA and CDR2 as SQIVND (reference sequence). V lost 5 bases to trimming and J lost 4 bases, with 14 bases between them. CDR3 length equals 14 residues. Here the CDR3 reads CASSLQQGFYGYTF. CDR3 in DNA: TGTGCCAGTAGTCTCCAACAGGGCTTCTATGGCTACACCTTC.

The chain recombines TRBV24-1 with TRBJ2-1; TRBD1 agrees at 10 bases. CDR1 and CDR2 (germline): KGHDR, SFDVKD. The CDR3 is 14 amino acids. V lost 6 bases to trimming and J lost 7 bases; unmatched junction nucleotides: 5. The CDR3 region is CATSRTGGFNEQFF. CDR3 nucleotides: TGTGCCACCAGTAGGACAGGGGGATTTAATGAGCAGTTCTTC.

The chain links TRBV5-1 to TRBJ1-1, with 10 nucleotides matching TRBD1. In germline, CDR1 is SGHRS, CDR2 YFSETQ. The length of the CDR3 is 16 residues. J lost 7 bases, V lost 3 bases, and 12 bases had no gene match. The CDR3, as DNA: TGCGCCAGCAGCTCCATGACTCTGGACAGGGGGGATGAAGCTTTCTTT. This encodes CASSSMTLDRGDEAFF.

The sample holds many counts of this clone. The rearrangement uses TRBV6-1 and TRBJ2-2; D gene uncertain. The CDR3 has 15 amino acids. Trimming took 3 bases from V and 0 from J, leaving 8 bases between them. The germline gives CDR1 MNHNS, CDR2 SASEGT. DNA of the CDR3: TGTGCCAGCAGTGATTTTCGTGCGAACACCGGGGAGCTGTTTTTT. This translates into CASSDFRANTGELFF.

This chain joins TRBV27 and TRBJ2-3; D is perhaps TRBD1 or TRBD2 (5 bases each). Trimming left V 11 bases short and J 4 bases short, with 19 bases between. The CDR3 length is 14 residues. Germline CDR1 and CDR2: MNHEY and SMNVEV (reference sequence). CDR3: CASRRGVTADTQYF. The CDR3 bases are TGTGCCTCCCGGAGAGGGGTAACGGCAGATACGCAGTATTTT.

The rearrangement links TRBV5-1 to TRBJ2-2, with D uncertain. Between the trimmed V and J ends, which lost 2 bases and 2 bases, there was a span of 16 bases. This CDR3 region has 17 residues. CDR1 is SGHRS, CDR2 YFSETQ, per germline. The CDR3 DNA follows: TGCGCCAGCAGCTTAGGGCACGTTTGGCCTAACACCGGGGAGCTGTTTTTT. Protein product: CASSLGHVWPNTGELFF.